The clone carrying this TCR beta chain appeared a few times. Regarding time point: sample taken at primary tumor resection. Unsorted whole RNA of tumor, nontumor lung or frozen PBMC was sequenced. This entry comes from a study of spatial heterogeneity in lung cancer. TCRdb redid the calling of the 5' RACE reads with MiXCR, one entry per CDR3 protein. The table shows around 45,000 distinct CDR3 sequences, with roughly 15% occurring only once. The junction had 6 bases not matched to a gene; V was cut back by 4 bases and J by 2 bases. Germline V CDR1 and CDR2: SGHDN, FVKESK. The CDR3 is 18 amino acids. This sequence was found in a male donor with early-stage non-small cell lung cancer. This chain connects TRBV14 to TRBJ1-6, with 12 bases identical to TRBD1. This sample comprised PBMCs, obtained at surgery. The DNA of the CDR3 is TGTGCCAGCAGCCGCCGGGGACAGGGGGCAACCTATAATTCACCCCTCCACTTT. Translated, it gives CASSRRGQGATYNSPLHF.